This T cell receptor beta chain was recovered during a study of CD8 T cells in Susac syndrome. RNA in amounts of 0.5 to 1 ug was reverse transcribed with random hexamers. Each CDR3 protein is one row after TCRdb ran MiXCR on the immunoSEQ multiplex PCR reads. The profile shows about 180,000 distinct CDR3 sequences, roughly 95% of them singletons. Germline CDR1 SGHRS, CDR2 YFSETQ. J gave up 5 bases and V 4 bases, and 10 bases lay outside the gene matches. The CDR3 totals 15 residues. The chain recombines TRBV5-1 with TRBJ1-1; 8 bases are a match to TRBD1. Sequencing was performed on CD8+ T cells from PBMCs. The sequence was collected from a human donor with multiple sclerosis. Here the CDR3 DNA reads TGCGCCAGCAGCGCGGGGACAGGCCGACCTACTGAAGCTTTCTTT. It specifies CASSAGTGRPTEAFF.